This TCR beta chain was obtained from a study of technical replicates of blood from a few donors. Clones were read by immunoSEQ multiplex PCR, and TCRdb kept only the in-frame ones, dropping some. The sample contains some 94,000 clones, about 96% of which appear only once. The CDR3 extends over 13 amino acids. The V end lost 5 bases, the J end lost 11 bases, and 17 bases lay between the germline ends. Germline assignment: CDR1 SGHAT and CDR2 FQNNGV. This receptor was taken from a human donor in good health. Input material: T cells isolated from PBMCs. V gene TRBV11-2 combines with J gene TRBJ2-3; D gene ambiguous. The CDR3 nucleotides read TGTGCCAGCAGCCATCTACGAGGAATCGGGCAGTATTTT. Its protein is CASSHLRGIGQYF.